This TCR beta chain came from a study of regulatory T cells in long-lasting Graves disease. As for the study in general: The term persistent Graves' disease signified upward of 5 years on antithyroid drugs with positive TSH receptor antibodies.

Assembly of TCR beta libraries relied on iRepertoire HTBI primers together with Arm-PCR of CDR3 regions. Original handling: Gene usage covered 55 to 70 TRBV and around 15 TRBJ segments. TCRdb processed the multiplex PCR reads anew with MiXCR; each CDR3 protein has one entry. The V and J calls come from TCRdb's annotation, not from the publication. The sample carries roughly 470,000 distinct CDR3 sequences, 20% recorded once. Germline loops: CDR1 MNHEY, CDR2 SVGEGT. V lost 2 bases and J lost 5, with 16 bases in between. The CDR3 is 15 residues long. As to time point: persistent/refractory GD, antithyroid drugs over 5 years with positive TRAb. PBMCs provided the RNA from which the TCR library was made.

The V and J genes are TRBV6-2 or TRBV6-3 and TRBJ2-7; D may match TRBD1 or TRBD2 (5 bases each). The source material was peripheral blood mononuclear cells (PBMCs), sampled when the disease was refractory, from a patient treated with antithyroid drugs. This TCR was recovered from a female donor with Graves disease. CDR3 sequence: CASSYPGPGIDEQYF. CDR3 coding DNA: TGTGCCAGCAGTTACCCGGGGCCGGGAATAGACGAGCAGTACTTC.